Shown below are 18 T cell receptor beta chains from a single sample sequenced in a study of spatial heterogeneity in lung cancer. The study's findings and limits: Tumor mutation count correlated with how many alpha and beta TCRs expanded intratumorally.

TCRdb re-called the 5' RACE reads with MiXCR, one entry per CDR3 protein. Counted here are about 7,800 distinct CDR3 sequences, approximately 19% occurring once; the ten biggest clones make up less than 15%. The time point denotes: sample taken at primary tumor resection. Their specific antigens are unknown. This specimen consisted of lung tumor tissue, obtained at surgery. Source of these receptors: a female donor with early-stage non-small cell lung cancer.

CDR3 DNA sequence: TGTGCCAGCACCATCGGACGGAGTAGCTCTGGGGCCAACGTCCTGACTTTC. Translating it yields CASTIGRSSSGANVLTF. The chain is built from TRBV6-5 and TRBJ2-6; D is ambiguous. V was pared by 7 bases and J by 0 bases, with 16 bases between. Germline V CDR1 and CDR2: MNHEY, SVGAGI. The CDR3 spans 17 residues.

V usage is TRBV7-2 and J usage is TRBJ2-7; TRBD1 matches 8 bases. Trimming removed 0 bases from V and 2 bases from J; junction bases left unmatched: 15. The CDR3 length is 19 residues. Germline CDR1 and CDR2: SGHTA and FQGNSA. The CDR3 DNA sequence: TGTGCCAGCAGCTTAGCTTTCCGAACCAAGGACAGGGTTCCCTACGAGCAGTACTTC. As protein: CASSLAFRTKDRVPYEQYF.

The chain carries TRBV9 and TRBJ1-2, with no clear D. Germline V gene lookup returns CDR1 SGDLS and CDR2 YYNGEE. The CDR3 sequence is 17 residues long. V was shortened by 4 bases and J by 0 bases, with 19 bases between the two germline ends. Here the CDR3 reads CASSPAPGTTANYGYTF. CDR3 DNA sequence: TGTGCCAGCAGCCCGGCCCCCGGTACGACCGCTAACTATGGCTACACCTTC.

This clonotype occurred once. This chain joins TRBV4-2 and TRBJ1-3; D gene unclear. The CDR3 is 16 residues long. Germline V gene sequence: CDR1 LGHNA, CDR2 YNFKEQ. The V gene lost 0 bases and the J gene lost 0 bases, with 9 bases spanning the gap. CDR3 nucleotides: TGTGCCAGCAGCCAAGATAGCGTGTTCTCTGGAAACACCATATATTTT. Its translation: CASSQDSVFSGNTIYF.

This clonotype was picked up a small number of times. The V gene is TRBV7-3, the J gene TRBJ1-1; no clear D. CDR3 size: 13 residues. Trimming took off 6 bases at V and 4 bases at J, with 12 bases between the two ends. CDR1 SGHTA and CDR2 FQGTGA come from the germline V gene. The CDR3, as DNA: TGTGCCAGCAGACTGGAATTGGGCACTGAAGCTTTCTTT. Encoded protein: CASRLELGTEAFF.

The V call is TRBV4-1, the J call TRBJ2-7; 8 bases match TRBD1. CDR3 length: 14 amino acids. V trimming: 4 bases; J trimming: 7 bases; junction bases outside the gene matches: 9. Germline V gene data show CDR1 as MGHRA and CDR2 as YSYEKL. The CDR3 sequence: CASSPRDRGWEQYF. Written as DNA, the CDR3 is TGCGCCAGCAGCCCCCGAGACAGGGGTTGGGAGCAGTACTTC.

This clonotype counts as medium-sized. For the CDR3, the DNA is TGCGCCAGCAGCTTGGCAACGGGAGGAGCACAAGAGACCCAGTACTTC. Translated, it gives CASSLATGGAQETQYF. This chain uses TRBV5-1 with TRBJ2-5, with 7 bases identical to TRBD2. Germline V gene lookup returns CDR1 SGHRS and CDR2 YFSETQ. CDR3 size: 16 residues. The J segment lost 2 bases and the V segment lost 0 bases, leaving 7 bases of the junction unmatched. Drawing the rest from reference TRBV5-1 and TRBJ2-5, the complete variable domain is KAGVTQTPRYLIKTRGQQVTLSCSPISGHRSVSWYQQTPGQGLQFLFEYFSETQRNKGNFPGRFSGRQFSNSRSEMNVSTLELGDSALYLCASSLATGGAQETQYFGPGTRLLVL.

This clonotype ranks as medium-sized. This chain connects TRBV6-2 or TRBV6-3 to TRBJ2-7; TRBD1 aligns across 8 bases. V was clipped by 5 bases and J by 5 bases; unmatched bases: 11. The CDR3 spans 15 residues. The V gene's germline CDR1 is MNHEY and CDR2 SVGEGT. For the CDR3, the DNA is TGTGCCAGCAGTCCGGACAGGGACCGTCCTCACGAGCAGTACTTC. Translating gives CASSPDRDRPHEQYF.

This clonotype was observed a handful of times. The genes are TRBV27 and TRBJ1-3; D perhaps matches TRBD1 (6 bases). Germline V gene data show CDR1 as MNHEY and CDR2 as SMNVEV (reference sequence). Trimming pared 6 bases from V and 8 bases from J, leaving 17 bases between. This CDR3 is built from 14 residues. The CDR3 spells CASRGRDKVHTIYF. CDR3 in DNA: TGTGCCAGCAGGGGGAGGGACAAAGTCCACACCATATATTTT.

The chain carries TRBV25-1 and TRBJ1-2, with TRBD1 matching over 11 bases. CDR1 is MGHDK and CDR2 is SYGVNS in the germline V gene. The length of the CDR3 is 15 residues. The V and J ends lost 5 bases and 6 bases, in that order; junction bases with no gene match: 8. In DNA, the CDR3 is TGTGCCAGCAGTTTTCGGACAGGGGGCGGAGATGGCTACACCTTC. Translating gives CASSFRTGGGDGYTF.

The rearrangement uses TRBV19 and TRBJ2-1; 12 bases match TRBD2. The CDR3 sequence is 15 residues long. CDR1 is LNHDA, CDR2 SQIVND, per germline (reference sequence). V lost 7 bases and J lost 10; bases outside the gene matches: 11. The CDR3 region is CASTPASGGAGEQFF. Written as DNA, the CDR3 is TGTGCCAGTACCCCGGCTAGCGGGGGGGCAGGGGAGCAGTTCTTC.

This clonotype was counted a few times. The V call is TRBV7-2, the J call TRBJ1-4; 8 bases fit TRBD1. Per the germline V gene, CDR1 is SGHTA and CDR2 is FQGNSA. The V and J ends lost 5 bases and 4 bases, in that order; junction bases with no gene match: 3. This CDR3 region has 14 residues. In DNA, the CDR3 is TGTGCCAGCAGCCCTGGACAGGGTAATGAAAAACTGTTTTTT. It yields the protein CASSPGQGNEKLFF.

This chain links TRBV11-2 with TRBJ2-7, with 8 nucleotides matching TRBD2. The CDR3 is made up of 16 amino acids. The germline gives CDR1 SGHAT, CDR2 FQNNGV. The V gene end was trimmed by 4 bases and the J gene end by 1 base; junction bases not matched to a gene: 9. The CDR3 bases are TGTGCCAGCAGCTCAGGGACTAAGCGGGGGTCCTACGAGCAGTACTTC. This translates into CASSSGTKRGSYEQYF.

This rearrangement joins TRBV2 to TRBJ2-3; D is perhaps TRBD2 (7 bases). The CDR3 has 15 amino acids. Trimming cost V 6 bases and J 0 bases, with 13 bases left between them. Per the germline V gene, CDR1 is SNHLY and CDR2 is FYNNEI. In DNA, the CDR3 is TGTGCCAGCAGCAGACGGGGGGCTAGCACAGATACGCAGTATTTT. As protein: CASSRRGASTDTQYF.

Only a few counts were recorded for this clonotype. V usage is TRBV10-2 and J usage is TRBJ2-1, with 9 nucleotides matching TRBD2. V lost 1 base, J lost 9 bases, and 7 bases stayed unmatched. The germline V gene has CDR1 WSHSY and CDR2 SAAADI. The CDR3 has 15 residues. CDR3 residues: CASSELRGGLSEQFF. DNA for the CDR3: TGCGCCAGCAGTGAGTTGCGGGGGGGCCTTAGTGAGCAGTTCTTC.

The chain is built from TRBV29-1 and TRBJ1-1; D not resolved. The CDR3 runs 13 residues. Trimming took off 0 bases at V and 0 bases at J, with 5 bases between the two ends. CDR1 is SQVTM and CDR2 is ANQGSEA in the germline V gene. The CDR3, as DNA: TGCAGCGTTGAAGAGGGGATGAACACTGAAGCTTTCTTT. Translated, it gives CSVEEGMNTEAFF.

The V and J genes are TRBV5-6 and TRBJ2-3, with TRBD1 matching over 8 bases. The V gene's germline CDR1 is SGHDT and CDR2 YYEEEE. The J segment lost 1 base and the V segment lost 4 bases, leaving 8 bases of the junction unmatched. The CDR3 has 16 amino acids. In nucleotides, the CDR3 is TGTGCCAGCAGCGAGCGACAGGGGTACGGCACAGATACGCAGTATTTT. Protein: CASSERQGYGTDTQYF.

This clonotype was detected only a few times. In DNA form, the CDR3 reads TGTGCCAGCAGCTTAGGGACATTGAACACTGAAGCTTTCTTT. It encodes CASSLGTLNTEAFF. The V gene is TRBV7-9, the J gene TRBJ1-1; D possibly corresponds to TRBD1 (5 bases). Between the trimmed V and J ends, which lost 1 base and 0 bases, there was a span of 6 bases. CDR1 is SEHNR, CDR2 FQNEAQ, per germline (reference sequence). CDR3 length: 14 amino acids.